This TCR beta chain stems from a study of cytomegalovirus exposure and HLA in healthy donors. Study-wide context: Among the approximately 420 donors who were genotyped, 81% fell in the genetic ancestry cluster that is associated with self-reported Caucasian donors. Overall study results and limits: Researchers catalogued around 150 TCR beta chains as cytomegalovirus-associated. With further analysis later on, most CMV-associated TCR beta chains appeared HLA-restricted. In an earlier analysis, about 87% or about 30%: the productive usage of most TCR beta V segments.

A multiplex PCR was run with 60 Vbeta primers and 13 Jbeta primers. Libraries were prepared by immunoSEQ multiplex PCR; TCRdb keeps only in-frame clonotypes and omits some of them. The data contain 100,000 to 150,000 clones, approximately 79% of them seen just once; the ten biggest clones take up more than 3%. The CDR3 spans 14 residues. Germline CDR1 is MNHEY and CDR2 is SMNVEV (reference sequence). J gave up 4 bases and V 7 bases, and 7 bases lay outside the gene matches. To note about this clone: Its antigen remains unidentified.

Sequenced input: PBMCs. The chain joins TRBV27 to TRBJ2-3; 8 nucleotides line up with TRBD2. This receptor was obtained from a man under 40 in good health and CMV-seronegative. The CDR3 bases are TGTGCCAGCACCAAAACCGGGGGGGCAGATACGCAGTATTTT. The encoded protein is CASTKTGGADTQYF.